Presented here are 26 T cell receptor beta chains from one specimen sequenced in a study of blood T cell repertoires in COVID-19. The table came from immunoSEQ multiplex PCR; TCRdb's copy has only in-frame clones and leaves some out. The sample lists 230,000 or so clones, 80% to 90% occurring once. The source material was peripheral blood. These receptors originate from a man aged 35 to 55 who had recovered from COVID-19.

The V gene is TRBV27, the J gene TRBJ2-5, with 7 bases lining up with TRBD2. Per the germline V gene, CDR1 is MNHEY and CDR2 is SMNVEV (reference sequence). CDR3 size: 17 residues. V trimming: 6 bases; J trimming: 4 bases; junction bases outside the gene matches: 17. For the CDR3, the DNA is TGTGCCAGCAGCTCATCCCTCGGGGCCCCGGGGGGAGAGACCCAGTACTTC. Its protein is CASSSSLGAPGGETQYF.

V is TRBV6-2 or TRBV6-3 and J is TRBJ1-2; TRBD1 might be the D (5 bases). The CDR3 spans 15 residues. Trimming pared 2 bases from V and 3 bases from J, leaving 13 bases between. Germline CDR1 MNHEY, CDR2 SVGEGT. CDR3 protein: CASSYAAGWDYGYTF. The CDR3 DNA follows: TGTGCCAGCAGTTACGCGGCAGGGTGGGACTATGGCTACACCTTC.

This clone was recorded only once. Here the CDR3 reads CASSPGLAGGPKDIQYF. The CDR3, as DNA: TGCGCCAGCAGCCCGGGACTAGCGGGAGGGCCGAAGGACATTCAGTACTTC. This chain joins TRBV5-1 and TRBJ2-4; 16 bases match TRBD2. The CDR3 covers 17 residues. Germline V gene sequence: CDR1 SGHRS, CDR2 YFSETQ. V was clipped by 4 bases and J by 8 bases; unmatched bases: 9. Full variable domain (missing parts from reference TRBV5-1 and TRBJ2-4): KAGVTQTPRYLIKTRGQQVTLSCSPISGHRSVSWYQQTPGQGLQFLFEYFSETQRNKGNFPGRFSGRQFSNSRSEMNVSTLELGDSALYLCASSPGLAGGPKDIQYFGAGTRLSVL.

This rearrangement joins TRBV25-1 to TRBJ1-1; TRBD1 might be the D (5 bases). V lost 1 base to trimming and J lost 6 bases, with 12 bases between them. CDR3 length equals 14 residues. CDR1 is MGHDK and CDR2 is SYGVNS in the germline V gene. The CDR3 DNA sequence: TGTGCCAGCAGTGAATCCCGGACAATAGCTGAAGCTTTCTTT. This encodes CASSESRTIAEAFF.

This rearrangement joins TRBV5-6 to TRBJ2-5; 11 nucleotides match TRBD2. The V gene's germline CDR1 is SGHDT and CDR2 YYEEEE. The CDR3 runs 14 residues. The junction had 2 bases not matched to a gene; V was cut back by 0 bases and J by 7 bases. In DNA form, the CDR3 reads TGTGCCAGCAGCTTGGAACTAGCGGGAGCGACCCAGTACTTC. Translation gives CASSLELAGATQYF.

CDR3 residues: CASSLAPGNTIYF. Here the CDR3 DNA reads TGCGCCAGCAGCTTAGCCCCTGGAAACACCATATATTTT. The chain carries TRBV5-1 and TRBJ1-3; D ambiguous. Trimming left V 2 bases short and J 2 bases short, with 5 bases between. Germline V gene lookup returns CDR1 SGHRS and CDR2 YFSETQ. This CDR3 spans 13 amino acids.

The chain links TRBV13 to TRBJ1-2; D is unclear. V lost 3 bases and J lost 7, with 12 bases in between. The CDR3 covers 13 residues. Germline loops: CDR1 PRHDT, CDR2 FYEKMQ (reference sequence). In nucleotides, the CDR3 is TGTGCCAGCAGCTTGTCGCGAAGCCCTGGCTACACCTTC. Translated: CASSLSRSPGYTF.

A note on this clone: At the DNA level, this CDR3 is encoded by other sequences in the same sample as well. This rearrangement joins TRBV7-6 to TRBJ1-3, with no clear D. Trimming took off 5 bases at V and 0 bases at J, with 8 bases between the two ends. The CDR3 is made up of 14 amino acids. Germline CDR1 reads SGHVS; CDR2 reads FNYEAQ. The chain's CDR3 is CASSPKSSGNTIYF. The CDR3 coding sequence is TGTGCCAGCAGCCCGAAGAGCTCTGGAAACACCATATATTTT.

On this clone itself: Mismatch with germline at one junction end may stem from a read error. The V and J genes are TRBV9 and TRBJ2-1; 9 nucleotides align to TRBD2. The CDR3 is made up of 14 amino acids. Germline CDR1 reads SGDLS; CDR2 reads YYNGEE. The CDR3 protein is CASSVGGGGEGQFF. CDR3 bases: TGCGCCAGCAGCGTAGGCGGGGGGGGCGAAGGACAGTTCTTC.

The J gene is TRBJ1-4, the V gene TRBV30; no firm D call. Germline CDR1 reads GTSNPN; CDR2 reads SVGIG (reference sequence). The V end was cut by 1 base, the J end by 7 bases, with 10 bases between. The CDR3 runs to 13 residues. In DNA, the CDR3 is TGTGCCTGGAGTGGGTCCGAGGGTGAAAAACTGTTTTTT. Its translation: CAWSGSEGEKLFF.

The rearrangement joins TRBV5-1 to TRBJ2-7; D ambiguous. The ends were cut back, 1 base at V and 5 bases at J, with 13 bases in the middle. CDR1 is SGHRS and CDR2 is YFSETQ in the germline V gene. The CDR3 runs to 14 residues. For the CDR3, the DNA is TGCGCCAGCAGCTTGAGCGCCAGAACTCACGAGCAGTACTTC. It specifies CASSLSARTHEQYF.

The chain carries TRBV7-2 and TRBJ2-3; perhaps TRBD2 as D (6 bases). The length of the CDR3 is 15 residues. The germline CDR1 and CDR2 sequences are SGHTA and FQGNSA. Trimming cost V 1 base and J 0 bases, with 8 bases left between them. The CDR3 loop reads CASSLVSGSTDTQYF. DNA of the CDR3: TGTGCCAGCAGCTTAGTGAGCGGGAGCACAGATACGCAGTATTTT.

The CDR3 sequence: CSVVGTLIDYGYTF. CDR3 DNA: TGCAGCGTTGTCGGGACATTGATCGACTATGGCTACACCTTC. The chain carries TRBV29-1 and TRBJ1-2, with D possibly TRBD1 on 6 matching bases. Germline V gene data show CDR1 as SQVTM and CDR2 as ANQGSEA. V was shortened by 4 bases and J by 3 bases, with 15 bases between the two germline ends. This CDR3 comprises 14 residues. Filled out from reference TRBV29-1 and TRBJ1-2, the complete variable domain reads SAVISQKPSRDICQRGTSLTIQCQVDSQVTMMFWYRQQPGQSLTLIATANQGSEATYESGFVIDKFPISRPNLTFSTLTVSNMSPEDSSIYLCSVVGTLIDYGYTFGSGTRLTVV.

The chain couples TRBV18 to TRBJ2-4; the match to TRBD1 covers 10 bases. CDR3 length: 13 amino acids. The junction had 4 bases not matched to a gene; V was cut back by 7 bases and J by 7 bases. Germline V gives CDR1 KGHSH, CDR2 LQKENI. The CDR3 coding sequence is TGTGCCAGCTTAGACAGGGGGCAGAACATTCAGTACTTC. Amino acid sequence: CASLDRGQNIQYF.

The chain has TRBV14 and TRBJ2-1, with 10 bases lining up with TRBD1. The germline CDR1 and CDR2 sequences are SGHDN and FVKESK. J gave up 7 bases and V 0 bases, and 9 bases lay outside the gene matches. The CDR3 sequence is 17 residues long. CDR3 sequence (DNA): TGTGCCAGCAGCCAAGACCCGGGACAGGGGAGTGGGAATGAGCAGTTCTTC. This codes for CASSQDPGQGSGNEQFF.

The V gene is TRBV7-2, the J gene TRBJ1-2; TRBD1 agrees at 7 bases. The germline V gene has CDR1 SGHTA and CDR2 FQGNSA. CDR3 size: 15 residues. The V and J ends lost 4 bases and 3 bases, in that order; junction bases with no gene match: 8. CDR3 DNA sequence: TGTGCCAGCAGCTCCCGGGAGGGGGCATACTATGGCTACACCTTC. Encoded protein: CASSSREGAYYGYTF. Combining the CDR3 with reference TRBV7-2 and TRBJ1-2 gives the whole variable domain GAGVSQSPSNKVTEKGKDVELRCDPISGHTALYWYRQSLGQGLEFLIYFQGNSAPDKSGLPSDRFSAERTGGSVSTLTIQRTQQEDSAVYLCASSSREGAYYGYTFGSGTRLTVV.

The rearrangement joins TRBV18 to TRBJ1-5; D might be TRBD1 (6 bases). Germline V gene sequence: CDR1 KGHSH, CDR2 LQKENI. The CDR3 consists of 13 residues. With 5 bases removed from V and 5 bases from J, the gap between germline ends came to 10 bases. CDR3 in amino acids: CASSSDSYQPQHF. Written as DNA, the CDR3 is TGTGCCAGCTCATCGGACAGCTATCAGCCCCAGCATTTT. Using reference TRBV18 and TRBJ1-5 for the parts outside the CDR3, the full variable domain is NAGVMQNPRHLVRRRGQEARLRCSPMKGHSHVYWYRQLPEEGLKFMVYLQKENIIDESGMPKERFSAEFPKEGPSILRIQQVVRGDSAAYFCASSSDSYQPQHFGDGTRLSIL.

V gene TRBV18 combines with J gene TRBJ2-7, with TRBD1 matching 12 bases. Germline trimming cut 3 bases from V and 6 bases from J; bases unmatched to any gene: 3. Germline V gives CDR1 KGHSH, CDR2 LQKENI. The CDR3 totals 14 residues. CDR3: CASSPGQGAGEQYF. CDR3 nucleotide sequence: TGTGCCAGCTCACCGGGACAGGGGGCTGGCGAGCAGTACTTC.

The rearrangement links TRBV6-6 to TRBJ1-1; D is perhaps TRBD1 (5 bases). This CDR3 spans 14 amino acids. V was clipped by 4 bases and J by 4 bases, with 13 bases between them. Germline V CDR1 and CDR2: MNHNY, SVGAGI (reference sequence). The CDR3 region is CASSWDWEGTEAFF. DNA for the CDR3: TGTGCCAGCAGTTGGGACTGGGAAGGCACTGAAGCTTTCTTT.

The chain links TRBV6-1 to TRBJ1-2; D uncertain. This CDR3 is 16 amino acids long. Germline values: CDR1 MNHNS, CDR2 SASEGT. Trimming shortened V by 2 bases and J by 4 bases, and 17 bases separated the two germline ends. The CDR3 coding sequence is TGTGCCAGCAGTGAACGCCGGCAGGCGATGTCCTATGGCTACACCTTC. As protein: CASSERRQAMSYGYTF.

The CDR3, as DNA: TGTGCCAGCTCCCCGACAGGGAACCAAGAGACCCAGTACTTC. This gives the protein CASSPTGNQETQYF. This rearrangement joins TRBV18 to TRBJ2-5; 7 nucleotides agree with TRBD1. The CDR3 spans 14 residues. Germline V gene lookup returns CDR1 KGHSH and CDR2 LQKENI. Trimming removed 6 bases from V and 0 bases from J; junction bases left unmatched: 4.

This clone was seen only once. V is TRBV10-1 and J is TRBJ2-1; 8 nucleotides agree with TRBD2. This CDR3 is 17 amino acids long. Germline-derived CDR1 and CDR2 are WNHNN and SYGVQD (reference sequence). With 3 bases clipped from V and 7 bases from J, the junction kept 14 bases outside the gene matches. The CDR3 reads CASSDETASGFFNEQFF. In DNA form, the CDR3 reads TGCGCCAGCAGTGATGAAACGGCTAGCGGGTTCTTTAATGAGCAGTTCTTC.

This chain links TRBV19 with TRBJ2-2, with D maybe TRBD1 (5 bases). Germline assignment: CDR1 LNHDA and CDR2 SQIVND (reference sequence). The CDR3 is made up of 16 amino acids. V dropped 6 bases and J dropped 5 bases, with 19 bases sitting between them. CDR3 sequence: CASRARQGSDTGELFF. The CDR3, as DNA: TGTGCCAGTAGGGCCCGGCAGGGAAGCGATACCGGGGAGCTGTTTTTT.

The rearrangement joins TRBV24-1 to TRBJ2-3, with 8 bases identical to TRBD2. J was trimmed by 4 bases and V by 4 bases; bases with no gene match: 6. The CDR3 has 15 residues. CDR1 and CDR2 from the germline V gene are KGHDR and SFDVKD. The CDR3 protein is CATSDPGGAADTQYF. CDR3 bases: TGTGCCACCAGTGACCCCGGGGGGGCGGCAGATACGCAGTATTTT.

This sequence joins TRBV5-1 and TRBJ2-3, with TRBD2 matching over 10 bases. Germline V gene lookup returns CDR1 SGHRS and CDR2 YFSETQ. The CDR3 has 17 amino acids. Trimming took 0 bases from V and 6 from J; bases not matched to a gene: 10. CDR3 residues: CASSLVASGGVRDTQYF. The CDR3 DNA is TGCGCCAGCAGCTTGGTGGCTAGCGGGGGAGTTAGGGATACGCAGTATTTT.

The rearrangement joins TRBV19 to TRBJ1-1; TRBD1 agrees at 7 bases. The length of the CDR3 is 16 residues. The germline V gene encodes CDR1 LNHDA and CDR2 SQIVND (reference sequence). The J segment lost 0 bases and the V segment lost 7 bases, leaving 11 bases of the junction unmatched. The CDR3 DNA reads TGTGCCAGTAAGGCAGGGGGAAGAAGCTTGAACACTGAAGCTTTCTTT. Translating it yields CASKAGGRSLNTEAFF.